This T cell receptor beta chain comes out of a study of T cell responses to AZD1222 COVID-19 vaccine. Whole-study findings and limits: Epitopes outside B.1.351 and B.1.1.7 mutated regions reportedly drew nearly half of spike TCRs. Only 5 or 6 individuals given AZD1222 were seropositive at baseline. Regions 160-218 and 743-854 dominated among vaccine-associated CD4 TCRs spanning spike.

Analysis merged second doses at about 4 or about 12 weeks. CDR3 length equals 15 residues. The germline V and J ends were trimmed by 2 bases and 2 bases, with 12 bases remaining between them. Germline lookup yields CDR1 MNHEY and CDR2 SVGAGI. On this clone itself: The antigen remains undetermined.

The protocol was immunoSEQ multiplex PCR, while the TCRdb copy is restricted to in-frame clones and leaves out a portion. Here the sample spans 57,000 or so clones, around 80% being singletons. The chain uses TRBV6-5 and TRBJ2-5, with D perhaps TRBD2 (6 bases). Sequences were derived from peripheral blood, sampled 28 days after the second AZD1222 dose. The receptor was isolated from an adult who received the AZD1222 COVID-19 vaccine. CDR3 nucleotide sequence: TGTGCCAGCAGTTACGCGGGGCCGTATCAAGAGACCCAGTACTTC. It is translated as CASSYAGPYQETQYF.